Each of the 6 T cell receptor beta chains below was sequenced from the same sample in a study of T cells after yellow fever vaccination. One entry per CDR3 protein results from TCRdb running MiXCR on the 5' RACE reads. The data hold approximately 96,000 distinct CDR3 sequences, with about 8.4% observed a single time. This sample comprised CD8+ T cells not binding an NS4B(214-222) dextramer, sorted from PBMCs, obtained less than 16 days after the first yellow fever vaccination. These receptors all stem from a man between 18 and 35 years old who received the YFV17D yellow fever vaccine.

This clonotype occurred many times. The chain carries TRBV12-3 or TRBV12-4 and TRBJ2-7; D is ambiguous. The V end was cut by 4 bases, the J end by 2 bases, with 12 bases between. The CDR3 sequence is 14 residues long. The CDR3 DNA reads as TGTGCCAGCAGTTCCTCTGAACAGCCCTACGAGCAGTACGTC. Residues: CASSSSEQPYEQYV.

The V and J genes are TRBV27 and TRBJ1-2, with D maybe TRBD1 (5 bases). V lost 7 bases and J lost 3, with 15 bases in between. CDR1 and CDR2 from the germline V gene are MNHEY and SMNVEV (reference sequence). CDR3 size: 14 residues. The CDR3, as DNA: TGTGCCAGCAATCCTCGGGGGAGGGACTATGGCTACACCTTC. Translating it yields CASNPRGRDYGYTF.

The chain is built from TRBV6-1 and TRBJ2-6; D possibly matches TRBD1 or TRBD2 (6 bases each). V was trimmed by 7 bases and J by 1 base, leaving 23 bases between them. The CDR3 loop spans 19 amino acids. Germline V gene data show CDR1 as MNHNS and CDR2 as SASEGT. The CDR3 DNA reads TGTGCCAGCATTCCAACGAGGGGGGCGCCGTATTCTGGGGCCAACGTCCTGACTTTC. Translating it yields CASIPTRGAPYSGANVLTF.

This clonotype was seen many times. The chain uses TRBV7-6 and TRBJ2-1, with D possibly being TRBD1 or TRBD2 (7 bases each). The CDR3 covers 16 residues. V lost 5 bases, J lost 3 bases, and 17 bases lay in between. The germline CDR1 and CDR2 sequences are SGHVS and FNYEAQ. The CDR3 DNA reads as TGTGCCAGCAGCCCGAGCACAGGGGACTACTACAATGAGCAGTTCTTC. Translating gives CASSPSTGDYYNEQFF.

The rearrangement joins TRBV10-3 to TRBJ2-7; TRBD2 matches at 13 bases. The J segment lost 1 base and the V segment lost 3 bases, leaving 6 bases of the junction unmatched. Germline V gene data show CDR1 as ENHRY and CDR2 as SYGVKD. This CDR3 has 17 residues. The CDR3 here is CAISEIGTSGASYEQYF. The DNA for the CDR3 is TGTGCCATCAGTGAAATCGGGACTAGCGGGGCATCCTACGAGCAGTACTTC.

This clonotype was recorded a few times. The chain is built from TRBV12-3 or TRBV12-4 and TRBJ1-5; D is perhaps TRBD1 (6 bases). This CDR3 region has 14 residues. Trimming took 6 bases from V and 6 from J, leaving 15 bases between them. CDR3 bases: TGTGCCAGCAGCAACAGGGAGGATGCTCAGCCCCAGCATTTT. It specifies CASSNREDAQPQHF.